The TCR beta chain under discussion was sequenced for a study of T cells in localized non-small cell lung cancer. Measured with immunoSEQ multiplex PCR; TCRdb has only the in-frame clones, and not every one. The sample has roughly 77,000 clones, 85% to 90% seen once. Study outcomes and limitations: A median of roughly 57 clones ranked among the top 100 in tumor appeared in adjacent lung. Uninvolved nearby lung showed the greatest T cell clonality, exceeding that found in tumor.

The CDR3 consists of 15 residues. V lost 1 base and J lost 6, with 13 bases in between. Germline loops: CDR1 MNHEY, CDR2 SMNVEV (reference sequence). As to this clone: Its antigen is unidentified.

Sequences were derived from peripheral blood, sampled before any cancer treatment. The rearrangement links TRBV27 to TRBJ2-1; D perhaps matches TRBD1 (5 bases). This clonotype was obtained from a woman aged 40-75 years with stage I squamous cell lung carcinoma. In nucleotides, the CDR3 is TGTGCCAGCAGTTTATTAGGGCAGGGTGGCAATGAGCAGTTCTTC. Protein: CASSLLGQGGNEQFF.